This entry features one T cell receptor beta chain sequence. Its specificity is unknown. Researchers ran the PCR with 60 Vbeta and 13 Jbeta primers. Profiling relied on immunoSEQ multiplex PCR, and the TCRdb table lists in-frame clones only, not all of them. The repertoire includes roughly 180,000 clones, around 79% of them detected once, and about 2.3% sits in the top ten. The source of the sample is a study of cytomegalovirus exposure and HLA in healthy donors. Study background: The Caucasian-associated ancestry cluster contained 75% to 85% of the approximately 410 genotyped donors. Study-wide results and limits: It was around 160 TCR beta chains that were listed as cytomegalovirus-associated. Later analysis demonstrated an association between a missense DCLRE1C variant and TCR beta V- and J-gene trimming.

The CDR3 consists of 15 residues. Germline V gives CDR1 MNHNS, CDR2 SASEGT. After removal of 4 bases from V and 6 bases from J, the junction contained 7 bases not matched to a gene. Material: PBMCs. This chain joins TRBV6-1 and TRBJ2-1, with 9 bases matching TRBD2. The clonotype comes from a female donor in good health and CMV-seronegative. The CDR3 coding sequence is TGTGCCAGCAGTGCCCGACTAGCGGAGGGCAATGAGCAGTTCTTC. Its protein product is CASSARLAEGNEQFF.